This TCR beta chain came from a study of PD-L1 blockade in urothelial cancer. Study at large: Males with bladder-origin urothelial cancer made up about 90% of the 29 patients.

Study-wide points: Blood TCR clonality below the median before treatment was a predictor of better survival.

Turning to this clone: Its matching antigen is unknown.

Data came from immunoSEQ multiplex PCR; TCRdb stores just in-frame clones and leaves some out. The sample consists of roughly 50,000 clones, roughly 85% of them appearing once. The CDR3 loop spans 13 amino acids. In germline, CDR1 is SGHTA, CDR2 FQGNSA. The J segment lost 5 bases and the V segment lost 5 bases, leaving 4 bases of the junction unmatched. Described time point: pretreatment peripheral blood. The source is a woman aged 55-69 years with urothelial cancer. Here the sequenced sample was PBMCs, taken around atezolizumab (anti-PD-L1) treatment. V gene TRBV7-2 combines with J gene TRBJ2-3; 7 nucleotides line up with TRBD2. The chain's CDR3 is CASSAGVVDTQYF. CDR3 bases: TGTGCCAGCAGCGCGGGAGTGGTAGATACGCAGTATTTT.